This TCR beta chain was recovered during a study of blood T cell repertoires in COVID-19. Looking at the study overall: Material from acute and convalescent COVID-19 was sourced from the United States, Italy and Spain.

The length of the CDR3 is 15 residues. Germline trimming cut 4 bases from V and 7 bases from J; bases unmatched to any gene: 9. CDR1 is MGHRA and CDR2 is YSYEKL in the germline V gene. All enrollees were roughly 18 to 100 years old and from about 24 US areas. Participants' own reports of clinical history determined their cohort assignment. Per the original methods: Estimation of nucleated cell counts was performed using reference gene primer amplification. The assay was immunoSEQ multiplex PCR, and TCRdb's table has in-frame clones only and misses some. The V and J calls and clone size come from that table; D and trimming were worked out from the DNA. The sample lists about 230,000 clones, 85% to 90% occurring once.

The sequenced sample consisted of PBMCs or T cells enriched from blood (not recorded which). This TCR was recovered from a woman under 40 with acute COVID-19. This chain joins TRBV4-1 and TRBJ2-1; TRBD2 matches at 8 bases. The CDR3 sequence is CASSRSGTRENEQFF. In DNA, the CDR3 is TGCGCCAGCAGCCGCTCCGGGACTAGGGAGAATGAGCAGTTCTTC.